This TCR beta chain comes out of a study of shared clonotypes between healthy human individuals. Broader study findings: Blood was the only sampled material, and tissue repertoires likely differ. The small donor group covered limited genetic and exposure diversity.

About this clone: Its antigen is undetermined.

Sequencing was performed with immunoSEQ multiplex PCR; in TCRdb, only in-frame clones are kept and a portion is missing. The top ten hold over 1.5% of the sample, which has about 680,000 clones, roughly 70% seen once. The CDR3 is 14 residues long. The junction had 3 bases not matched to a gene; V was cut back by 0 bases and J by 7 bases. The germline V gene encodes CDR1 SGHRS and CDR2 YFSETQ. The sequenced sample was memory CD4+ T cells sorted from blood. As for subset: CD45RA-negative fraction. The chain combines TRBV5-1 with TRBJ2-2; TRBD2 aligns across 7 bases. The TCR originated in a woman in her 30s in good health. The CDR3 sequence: CASSLASSGGELFF. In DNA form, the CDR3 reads TGCGCCAGCAGCTTGGCCTCTAGCGGCGGGGAGCTGTTTTTT.